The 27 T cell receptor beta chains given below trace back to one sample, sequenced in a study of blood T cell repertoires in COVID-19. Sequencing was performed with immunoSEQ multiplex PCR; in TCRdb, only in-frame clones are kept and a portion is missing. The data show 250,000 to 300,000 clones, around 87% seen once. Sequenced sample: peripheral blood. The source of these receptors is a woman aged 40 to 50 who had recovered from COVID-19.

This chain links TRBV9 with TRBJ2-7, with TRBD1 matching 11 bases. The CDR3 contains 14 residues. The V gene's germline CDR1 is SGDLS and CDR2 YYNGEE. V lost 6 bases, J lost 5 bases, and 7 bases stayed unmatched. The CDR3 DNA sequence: TGTGCCAGCACCCGGACAGGGGGCTTAGACGAGCAGTACTTC. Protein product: CASTRTGGLDEQYF.

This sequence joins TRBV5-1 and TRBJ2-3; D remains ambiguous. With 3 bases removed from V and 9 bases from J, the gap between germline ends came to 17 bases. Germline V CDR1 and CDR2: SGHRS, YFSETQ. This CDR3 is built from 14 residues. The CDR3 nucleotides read TGCGCCAGCAGCTCCAGCCCCCAAGAGGCAACGCAGTATTTT. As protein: CASSSSPQEATQYF. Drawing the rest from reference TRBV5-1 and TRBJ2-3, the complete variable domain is KAGVTQTPRYLIKTRGQQVTLSCSPISGHRSVSWYQQTPGQGLQFLFEYFSETQRNKGNFPGRFSGRQFSNSRSEMNVSTLELGDSALYLCASSSSPQEATQYFGPGTRLTVL.

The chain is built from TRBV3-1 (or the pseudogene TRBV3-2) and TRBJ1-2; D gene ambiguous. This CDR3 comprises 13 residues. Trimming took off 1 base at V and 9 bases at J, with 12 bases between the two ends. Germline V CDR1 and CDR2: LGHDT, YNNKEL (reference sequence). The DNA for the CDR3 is TGTGCCAGCAGCCAAGGAGAGTTCGCGAGCTACACCTTC. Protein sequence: CASSQGEFASYTF.

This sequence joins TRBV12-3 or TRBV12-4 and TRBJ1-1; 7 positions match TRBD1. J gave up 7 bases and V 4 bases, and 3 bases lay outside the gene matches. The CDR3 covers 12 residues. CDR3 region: CASSSTGVEAFF. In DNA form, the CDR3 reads TGTGCCAGCAGTTCTACAGGGGTTGAAGCTTTCTTT.

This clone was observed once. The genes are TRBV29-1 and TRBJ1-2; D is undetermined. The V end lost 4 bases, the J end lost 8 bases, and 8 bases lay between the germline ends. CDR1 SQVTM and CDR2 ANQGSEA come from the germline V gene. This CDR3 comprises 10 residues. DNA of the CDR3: TGCAGCGTTGGCACACCCGGCTACACCTTC. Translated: CSVGTPGYTF.

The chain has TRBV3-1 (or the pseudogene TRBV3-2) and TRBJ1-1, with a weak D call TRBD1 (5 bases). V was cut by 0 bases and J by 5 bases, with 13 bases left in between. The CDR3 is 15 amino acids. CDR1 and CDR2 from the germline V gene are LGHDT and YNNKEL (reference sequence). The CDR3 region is CASSQEGRGKTEAFF. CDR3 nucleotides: TGTGCCAGCAGCCAAGAGGGGCGGGGAAAGACTGAAGCTTTCTTT.

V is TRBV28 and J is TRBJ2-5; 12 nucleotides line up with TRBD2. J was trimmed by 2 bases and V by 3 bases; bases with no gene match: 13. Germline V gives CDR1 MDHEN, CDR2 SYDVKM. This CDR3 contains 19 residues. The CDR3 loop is CASSFPSGGAWITQETQYF. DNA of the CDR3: TGTGCCAGCAGTTTTCCTAGCGGGGGGGCCTGGATTACTCAAGAGACCCAGTACTTC. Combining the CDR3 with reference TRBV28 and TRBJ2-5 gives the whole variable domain DVKVTQSSRYLVKRTGEKVFLECVQDMDHENMFWYRQDPGLGLRLIYFSYDVKMKEKGDIPEGYSVSREKKERFSLILESASTNQTSMYLCASSFPSGGAWITQETQYFGPGTRLLVL.

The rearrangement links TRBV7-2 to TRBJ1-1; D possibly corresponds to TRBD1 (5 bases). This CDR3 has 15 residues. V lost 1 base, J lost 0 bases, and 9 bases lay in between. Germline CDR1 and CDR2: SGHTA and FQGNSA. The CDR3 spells CASSLDARVNTEAFF. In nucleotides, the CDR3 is TGTGCCAGCAGCTTAGATGCCAGGGTGAACACTGAAGCTTTCTTT. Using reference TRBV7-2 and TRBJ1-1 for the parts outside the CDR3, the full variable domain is GAGVSQSPSNKVTEKGKDVELRCDPISGHTALYWYRQSLGQGLEFLIYFQGNSAPDKSGLPSDRFSAERTGGSVSTLTIQRTQQEDSAVYLCASSLDARVNTEAFFGQGTRLTVV.

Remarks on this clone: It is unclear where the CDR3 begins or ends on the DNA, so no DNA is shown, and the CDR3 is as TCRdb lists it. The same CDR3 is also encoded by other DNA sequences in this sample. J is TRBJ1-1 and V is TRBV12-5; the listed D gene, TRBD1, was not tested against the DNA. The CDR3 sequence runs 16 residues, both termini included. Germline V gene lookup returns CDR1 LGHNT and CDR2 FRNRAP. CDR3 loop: CLVFLCLLRVSTEAFF.

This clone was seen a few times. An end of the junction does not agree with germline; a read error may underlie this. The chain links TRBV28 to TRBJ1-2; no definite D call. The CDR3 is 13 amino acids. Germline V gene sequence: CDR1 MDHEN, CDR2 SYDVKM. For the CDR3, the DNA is TGTGCCAGCAGTTTAGACTCCGGGGAGACTATCGCCTTC. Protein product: CASSLDSGETIAF.

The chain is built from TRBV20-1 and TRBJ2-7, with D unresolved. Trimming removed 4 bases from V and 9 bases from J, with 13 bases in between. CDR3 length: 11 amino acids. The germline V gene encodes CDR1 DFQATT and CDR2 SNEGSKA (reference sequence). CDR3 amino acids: CSATLGAWQYF. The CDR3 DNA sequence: TGCAGTGCTACCCTGGGCGCCTGGCAGTACTTC.

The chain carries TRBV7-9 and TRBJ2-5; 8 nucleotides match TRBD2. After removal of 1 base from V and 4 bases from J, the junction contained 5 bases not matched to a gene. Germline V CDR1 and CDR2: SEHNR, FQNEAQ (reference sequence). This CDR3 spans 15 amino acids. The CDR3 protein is CASSLGDAGGETQYF. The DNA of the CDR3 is TGTGCCAGCAGCTTAGGGGACGCGGGGGGAGAGACCCAGTACTTC.

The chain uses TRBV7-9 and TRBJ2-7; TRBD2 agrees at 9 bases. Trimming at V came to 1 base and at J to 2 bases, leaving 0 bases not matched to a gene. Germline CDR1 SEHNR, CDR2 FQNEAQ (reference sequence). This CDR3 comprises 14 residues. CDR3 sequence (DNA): TGTGCCAGCAGCTTAGGACTAGCGGCCTACGAGCAGTACTTC. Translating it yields CASSLGLAAYEQYF.

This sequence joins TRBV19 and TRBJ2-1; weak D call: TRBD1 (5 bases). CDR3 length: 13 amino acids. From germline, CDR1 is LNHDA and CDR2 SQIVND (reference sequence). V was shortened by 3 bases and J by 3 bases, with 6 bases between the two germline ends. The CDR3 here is CASSIDSYNEQFF. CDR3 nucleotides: TGTGCCAGTAGTATCGACAGCTACAATGAGCAGTTCTTC.

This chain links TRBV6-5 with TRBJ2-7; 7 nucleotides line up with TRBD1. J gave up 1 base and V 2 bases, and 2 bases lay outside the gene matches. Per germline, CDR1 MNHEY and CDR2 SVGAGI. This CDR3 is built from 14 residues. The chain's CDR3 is CASSYRGQSYEQYF. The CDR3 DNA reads TGTGCCAGCAGTTACAGGGGGCAGTCCTACGAGCAGTACTTC.

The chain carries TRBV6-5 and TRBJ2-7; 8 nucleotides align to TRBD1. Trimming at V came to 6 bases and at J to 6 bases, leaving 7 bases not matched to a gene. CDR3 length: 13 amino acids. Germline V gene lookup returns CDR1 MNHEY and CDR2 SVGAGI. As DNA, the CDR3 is TGTGCCAGCAGCGCAGATCAGGGGGCCGAGCAGTACTTC. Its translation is CASSADQGAEQYF.

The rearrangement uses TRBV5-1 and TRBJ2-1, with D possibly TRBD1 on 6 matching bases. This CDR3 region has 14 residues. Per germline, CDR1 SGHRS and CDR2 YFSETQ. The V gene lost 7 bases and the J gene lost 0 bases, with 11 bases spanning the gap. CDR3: CASAQQGSYNEQFF. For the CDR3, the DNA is TGCGCCAGCGCCCAACAGGGCTCCTACAATGAGCAGTTCTTC. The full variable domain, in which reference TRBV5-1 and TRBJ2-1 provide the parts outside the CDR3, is KAGVTQTPRYLIKTRGQQVTLSCSPISGHRSVSWYQQTPGQGLQFLFEYFSETQRNKGNFPGRFSGRQFSNSRSEMNVSTLELGDSALYLCASAQQGSYNEQFFGPGTRLTVL.

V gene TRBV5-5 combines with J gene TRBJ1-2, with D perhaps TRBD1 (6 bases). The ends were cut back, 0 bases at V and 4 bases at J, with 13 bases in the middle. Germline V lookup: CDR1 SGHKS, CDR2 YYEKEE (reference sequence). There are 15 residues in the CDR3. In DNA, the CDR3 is TGTGCCAGCAGCTTGGGACAGGCCTTTCTCTATGGCTACACCTTC. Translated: CASSLGQAFLYGYTF. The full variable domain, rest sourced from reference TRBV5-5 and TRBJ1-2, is DAGVTQSPTHLIKTRGQQVTLRCSPISGHKSVSWYQQVLGQGPQFIFQYYEKEERGRGNFPDRFSARQFPNYSSELNVNALLLGDSALYLCASSLGQAFLYGYTFGSGTRLTVV.

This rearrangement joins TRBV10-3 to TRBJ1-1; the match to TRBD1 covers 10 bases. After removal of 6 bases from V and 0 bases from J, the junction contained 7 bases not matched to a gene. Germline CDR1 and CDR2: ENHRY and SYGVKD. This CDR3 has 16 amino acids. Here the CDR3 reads CAISEGQGPLNTEAFF. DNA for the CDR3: TGTGCCATCAGCGAGGGACAGGGGCCTTTGAACACTGAAGCTTTCTTT.

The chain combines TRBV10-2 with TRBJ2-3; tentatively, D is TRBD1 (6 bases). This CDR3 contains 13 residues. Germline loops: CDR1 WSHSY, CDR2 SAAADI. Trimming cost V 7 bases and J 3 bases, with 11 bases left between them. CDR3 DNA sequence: TGCGCCAGCATTGGGGGCAATACAGATACGCAGTATTTT. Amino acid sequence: CASIGGNTDTQYF.

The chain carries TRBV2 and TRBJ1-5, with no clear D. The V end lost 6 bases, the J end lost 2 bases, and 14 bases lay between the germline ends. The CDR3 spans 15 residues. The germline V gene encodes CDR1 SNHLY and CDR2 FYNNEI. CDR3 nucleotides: TGTGCCAGCAGGAGCGGAAGAGCTGGCAATCAGCCCCAGCATTTT. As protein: CASRSGRAGNQPQHF.

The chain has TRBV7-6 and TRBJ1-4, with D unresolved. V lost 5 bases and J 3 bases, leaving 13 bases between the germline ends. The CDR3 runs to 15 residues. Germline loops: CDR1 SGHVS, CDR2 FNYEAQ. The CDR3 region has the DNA TGTGCCAGCAGCCCCTGGACGGGATCTAATGAAAAACTGTTTTTT. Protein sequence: CASSPWTGSNEKLFF.

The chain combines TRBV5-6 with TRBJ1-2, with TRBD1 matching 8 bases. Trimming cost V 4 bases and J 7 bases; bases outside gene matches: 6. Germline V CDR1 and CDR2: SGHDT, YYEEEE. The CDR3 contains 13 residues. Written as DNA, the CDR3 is TGTGCCAGCAGCGGGACAGGAGTAGGTGGCTACACCTTC. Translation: CASSGTGVGGYTF.

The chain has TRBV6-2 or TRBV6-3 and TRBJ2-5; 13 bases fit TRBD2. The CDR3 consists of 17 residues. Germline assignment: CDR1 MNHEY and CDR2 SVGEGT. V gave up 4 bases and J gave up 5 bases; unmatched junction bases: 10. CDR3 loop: CASSFPQPGLAGETQYF. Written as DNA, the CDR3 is TGTGCCAGCAGTTTCCCTCAACCGGGACTAGCGGGGGAGACCCAGTACTTC.

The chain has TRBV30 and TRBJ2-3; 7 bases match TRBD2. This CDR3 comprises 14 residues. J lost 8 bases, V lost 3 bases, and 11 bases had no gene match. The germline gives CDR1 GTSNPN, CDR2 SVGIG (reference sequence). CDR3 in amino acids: CAWSGGTYAGTQYF. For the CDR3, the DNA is TGTGCCTGGAGCGGGGGGACCTACGCCGGTACGCAGTATTTT.

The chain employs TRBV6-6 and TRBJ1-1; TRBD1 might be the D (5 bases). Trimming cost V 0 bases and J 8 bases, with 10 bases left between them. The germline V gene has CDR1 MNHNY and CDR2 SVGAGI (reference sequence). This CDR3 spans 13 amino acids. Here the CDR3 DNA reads TGTGCCAGCAGTTACTCGATAGGGGTCGAAGCTTTCTTT. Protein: CASSYSIGVEAFF.

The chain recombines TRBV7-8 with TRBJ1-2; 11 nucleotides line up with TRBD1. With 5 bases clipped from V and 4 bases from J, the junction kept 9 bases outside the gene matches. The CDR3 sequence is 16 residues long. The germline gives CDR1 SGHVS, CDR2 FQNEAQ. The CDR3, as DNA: TGTGCCAGCAGCAGAGCAGGGACAGGGGGTATCTATGGCTACACCTTC. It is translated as CASSRAGTGGIYGYTF.